This TCR beta chain was obtained from a study of cytomegalovirus exposure and HLA in healthy donors. Study-wide points: Being productive about 90% or about 30% of the time was typical of most TCR beta V segments in an earlier analysis.

PCR involved 60 Vbeta and 13 Jbeta primers. Profiled with immunoSEQ multiplex PCR; TCRdb holds only in-frame clones, not every one. The sample lists about 89,000 clones, over 8% seen once, with approximately 5.1% in the top ten. The CDR3 is made up of 14 amino acids. CDR1 and CDR2 (germline): SGHNT, YYREEE (reference sequence). Trimming removed 0 bases from V and 5 bases from J, with 11 bases in between. With respect to this clone: The antigen is unknown.

Input material: PBMCs. The chain carries TRBV5-4 and TRBJ1-1, with a tentative D call TRBD1 (5 bases). This clonotype was sampled from a man aged 50 to 59 in good health and CMV-seropositive. The CDR3 here is CASSLGRGTTEAFF. CDR3 bases: TGTGCCAGCAGCTTGGGGCGCGGGACGACTGAAGCTTTCTTT.